A single sample is the source of the 21 T cell receptor beta chains below, sequenced in a study of a mutant IDH1 vaccine in newly diagnosed glioma. Time point defined: week 47, end of study. Every vaccination contained 300 ug of the mutant IDH1 20-mer peptide and was paired with topical imiquimod. Antigen specificity for these receptors is unknown. Profiling relied on immunoSEQ multiplex PCR, and the TCRdb table lists in-frame clones only, not all of them. The table records 60,000 to 70,000 clones, around 83% of them present only once. Specimen: PBMCs, collected from a glioma patient whose treatment included an IDH1 peptide vaccine. The receptors derive from a man aged 30 to 39 with glioma.

V gene TRBV28 combines with J gene TRBJ2-1; D may be TRBD1 or TRBD2 (6 bases each). Germline V CDR1 and CDR2: MDHEN, SYDVKM. The CDR3 sequence is 15 residues long. The V end was cut by 6 bases, the J end by 0 bases, with 12 bases between. CDR3 bases: TGTGCCAGCAGGAACGGGGGCCCCTCCTACAATGAGCAGTTCTTC. Its protein product is CASRNGGPSYNEQFF.

The CDR3 bases are TGTGCCAGCAGCTTTACCTACGAGCAGTACTTC. Protein product: CASSFTYEQYF. The chain carries TRBV13 and TRBJ2-7; D is unresolved. The ends were cut back, 3 bases at V and 2 bases at J, with 2 bases in the middle. Germline V CDR1 and CDR2: PRHDT, FYEKMQ (reference sequence). The CDR3 extends over 11 amino acids.

The rearrangement uses TRBV9 and TRBJ2-2, with D uncertain. Germline V CDR1 and CDR2: SGDLS, YYNGEE. The length of the CDR3 is 12 residues. V dropped 3 bases and J dropped 5 bases, with 5 bases sitting between them. The DNA of the CDR3 is TGTGCCAGCAGCGGCGCGACCGGGGAGCTGTTTTTT. It encodes CASSGATGELFF.

The V call is TRBV11-2, the J call TRBJ1-5, with TRBD1 identical over 9 bases. V lost 5 bases, J lost 7 bases, and 3 bases stayed unmatched. The germline CDR1 and CDR2 sequences are SGHAT and FQNNGV. CDR3 size: 13 residues. In nucleotides, the CDR3 is TGTGCCAGCAGCCAAGACAGGGGGCAGCCCCAGCATTTT. Translated, it gives CASSQDRGQPQHF.

The rearrangement links TRBV5-4 to TRBJ2-7, with 8 bases identical to TRBD2. Germline CDR1 is SGHNT and CDR2 is YYREEE (reference sequence). J gave up 5 bases and V 4 bases, and 5 bases lay outside the gene matches. The CDR3 extends over 13 amino acids. The DNA of the CDR3 is TGTGCCAGCAGCCCAGGACTAGCTAACGAGCAGTACTTC. This gives the protein CASSPGLANEQYF.

This clone came up once. The J gene is TRBJ2-3, the V gene TRBV29-1, with a possible D match to TRBD2 (5 bases). Between the trimmed V and J ends, which lost 4 bases and 0 bases, there was a span of 14 bases. Germline CDR1 is SQVTM and CDR2 is ANQGSEA. The CDR3 is 15 amino acids. The CDR3 nucleotides read TGCAGCGTTGCCGGGAAACTATCTAGCACAGATACGCAGTATTTT. Translating it yields CSVAGKLSSTDTQYF.

The table lists this clone with a count of one. The chain links TRBV15 to TRBJ1-5, with a weak D call TRBD1 (5 bases). The CDR3 consists of 15 residues. In germline, CDR1 is LNHNV, CDR2 YYDKDF (reference sequence). The ends were cut back, 1 base at V and 2 bases at J, with 9 bases in the middle. The DNA for the CDR3 is TGTGCCACCAGCAGAGGGGGCACGGGCAATCAGCCCCAGCATTTT. It translates to CATSRGGTGNQPQHF.

The chain employs TRBV18 and TRBJ1-1; 8 nucleotides match TRBD1. The V and J ends lost 5 bases and 4 bases, in that order; junction bases with no gene match: 3. Germline assignment: CDR1 KGHSH and CDR2 LQKENI. This CDR3 is 13 amino acids long. The CDR3 sequence is CASSSTGGTEAFF. Here the CDR3 DNA reads TGTGCCAGCTCATCCACAGGGGGCACTGAAGCTTTCTTT.

Only one count was recorded for this clone. The CDR3 nucleotides are TGTGCCAGCAGCTTTCCGGACGGGTATGGCTACACCTTC. Amino acid sequence: CASSFPDGYGYTF. V is TRBV7-9 and J is TRBJ1-2; D unclear. Germline-derived CDR1 and CDR2 are SEHNR and FQNEAQ (reference sequence). CDR3 size: 13 residues. Trimming cost V 3 bases and J 5 bases, with 10 bases left between them.

The chain links TRBV5-6 to TRBJ1-3; D not resolved. Germline CDR1 SGHDT, CDR2 YYEEEE. The CDR3 contains 15 residues. V lost 4 bases, J lost 3 bases, and 14 bases lay in between. Here the CDR3 reads CASSPWGGGGNTIYF. CDR3 coding DNA: TGTGCCAGCAGCCCATGGGGTGGAGGTGGAAACACCATATATTTT.

The CDR3 sequence is CASRGGTGANVLTF. The DNA for the CDR3 is TGTGCCAGCAGAGGAGGGACTGGGGCCAACGTCCTGACTTTC. The chain combines TRBV2 with TRBJ2-6, with D tentatively TRBD2 (6 bases). From germline, CDR1 is SNHLY and CDR2 FYNNEI. The V and J ends lost 6 bases and 2 bases respectively, with 8 bases between them. The CDR3 runs to 14 residues. The variable domain in full, completed from reference TRBV2 and TRBJ2-6, reads EPEVTQTPSHQVTQMGQEVILRCVPISNHLYFYWYRQILGQKVEFLVSFYNNEISEKSEIFDDQFSVERPDGSNFTLKIRSTKLEDSAMYFCASRGGTGANVLTFGAGSRLTVL.

The chain recombines TRBV9 with TRBJ1-4; D not certain. Trimming cost V 0 bases and J 11 bases, with 8 bases left between them. Germline V lookup: CDR1 SGDLS, CDR2 YYNGEE. The CDR3 runs to 12 residues. The CDR3 DNA sequence: TGTGCCAGCAGCGTAGTTCCGTGGAAACTGTTTTTT. Protein sequence: CASSVVPWKLFF. The variable domain in full, completed from reference TRBV9 and TRBJ1-4, reads DSGVTQTPKHLITATGQRVTLRCSPRSGDLSVYWYQQSLDQGLQFLIQYYNGEERAKGNILERFSAQQFPDLHSELNLSSLELGDSALYFCASSVVPWKLFFGSGTQLSVL.

This chain joins TRBV5-4 and TRBJ2-1, with TRBD2 identical over 8 bases. The ends lost 3 bases at V and 8 bases at J; junction bases unmatched: 13. In germline, CDR1 is SGHNT, CDR2 YYREEE (reference sequence). This CDR3 spans 16 amino acids. In nucleotides, the CDR3 is TGTGCCAGCAGCTGGGGACTAGTCCCGTTGAAAGATGAGCAGTTCTTC. Translating gives CASSWGLVPLKDEQFF. Using reference TRBV5-4 and TRBJ2-1 for the parts outside the CDR3, the full variable domain is ETGVTQSPTHLIKTRGQQVTLRCSSQSGHNTVSWYQQALGQGPQFIFQYYREEENGRGNFPPRFSGLQFPNYSSELNVNALELDDSALYLCASSWGLVPLKDEQFFGPGTRLTVL.

The chain links TRBV7-2 to TRBJ1-2, with D possibly matching TRBD1 (6 bases). Trimming stripped 5 bases from V and 6 bases from J, with 19 bases between. Germline V gives CDR1 SGHTA, CDR2 FQGNSA. This CDR3 spans 15 amino acids. CDR3 loop: CASSQDDRKKDGYTF. CDR3 sequence (DNA): TGTGCCAGCAGCCAAGATGACAGGAAGAAGGATGGCTACACCTTC.

The chain links TRBV4-1 to TRBJ2-7; 11 bases agree with TRBD2. The V and J ends lost 3 bases and 2 bases, in that order; junction bases with no gene match: 3. The CDR3 loop spans 15 amino acids. CDR1 is MGHRA and CDR2 is YSYEKL in the germline V gene. The chain's CDR3 is CASSQVAGGPYEQYF. CDR3 nucleotides: TGCGCCAGCAGCCAGGTAGCGGGGGGGCCCTACGAGCAGTACTTC.

This chain connects TRBV19 to TRBJ2-5, with 9 nucleotides matching TRBD1. With the DNA end fitting TRBJ2-7 better, the J assignment may be wrong. The CDR3 extends over 13 amino acids. Per the germline V gene, CDR1 is LNHDA and CDR2 is SQIVND (reference sequence). The CDR3 DNA follows: TGTGCCAGCTCACAGGGGGCAGGGTACGAGCAGTACTTC. Its translation: CASSQGAGYEQYF.

This chain uses TRBV9 with TRBJ1-2; D is uncertain. Germline V gene data show CDR1 as SGDLS and CDR2 as YYNGEE. This CDR3 spans 15 amino acids. Trimming cost V 0 bases and J 5 bases, with 14 bases left between them. CDR3 in amino acids: CASSVGAPPFYGYTF. CDR3 nucleotides: TGTGCCAGCAGCGTAGGAGCCCCTCCTTTTTATGGCTACACCTTC.

In this sample, this clone turned up a few times. This sequence joins TRBV27 and TRBJ1-5, with TRBD1 matching over 11 bases. J was trimmed by 7 bases and V by 0 bases; bases with no gene match: 11. This CDR3 spans 18 amino acids. Germline V gene lookup returns CDR1 MNHEY and CDR2 SMNVEV (reference sequence). DNA for the CDR3: TGTGCCAGCAGTTTATCGGATGTTGGGACAGGGGGTGGGCAGCCCCAGCATTTT. It encodes CASSLSDVGTGGGQPQHF.

The rearrangement joins TRBV5-6 to TRBJ1-6; perhaps TRBD1 as D (5 bases). This CDR3 has 17 residues. Germline CDR1 reads SGHDT; CDR2 reads YYEEEE. Deletions cut 0 bases from V and 11 bases from J, with 21 bases between. CDR3 region: CASSLGGSWAQSPPLHF. CDR3 bases: TGTGCCAGCAGCTTGGGGGGGTCGTGGGCTCAGAGCCCACCCCTCCACTTT.

CDR3 sequence reads: CASSVSADSTDTQYF. CDR3 DNA: TGTGCCAGCAGCGTCAGCGCGGACAGCACAGATACGCAGTATTTT. The V gene is TRBV9, the J gene TRBJ2-3, with unresolved D. V was shortened by 2 bases and J by 0 bases, with 10 bases between the two germline ends. The germline V gene encodes CDR1 SGDLS and CDR2 YYNGEE. CDR3 length equals 15 residues.

V usage is TRBV7-9 and J usage is TRBJ2-7; TRBD1 or TRBD2 may be the D gene (5 bases each). This CDR3 contains 14 residues. Trimming took off 4 bases at V and 4 bases at J, with 14 bases between the two ends. Looked up from germline, CDR1 is SEHNR and CDR2 is FQNEAQ (reference sequence). The CDR3 here is CASSSEGNRYEQYF. DNA for the CDR3: TGTGCCAGCAGCTCCGAGGGGAATCGGTACGAGCAGTACTTC.